Listed below are T cell receptor beta chains from one sample, sequenced in a study of shared clonotypes between healthy human individuals. Sequenced by immunoSEQ multiplex PCR; TCRdb stores in-frame clones only, minus some. The table includes about half a million clones, more than 75% detected once. The sequencing sample was made of PBMCs. The receptors were gathered from a woman in her thirties or forties in good health. Some clones in this sample may be carry-over from other donors' samples. Each CDR3 is given with its conserved first and last residue. D genes are given only for firm matches.

J: TRBJ2-5; length: 12; D: .; V: TRBV2; CDR3: CASSLDRETQYF
J: TRBJ1-3; length: 14; D: .; V: TRBV5-1; CDR3: CASSLDRDGNTIYF
J: TRBJ2-1; length: 14; D: TRBD1; V: TRBV2; CDR3: CADKQGAWHNEQFF
J: TRBJ2-7; length: 13; D: TRBD1; V: TRBV19; CDR3: CASSGQGRNEQYF
J: TRBJ2-7; length: 16; D: TRBD1; V: TRBV30; CDR3: CAWSPSRTGWAYEQYF
J: TRBJ2-7; length: 15; D: TRBD1; V: TRBV15; CDR3: CATSIEQGPAYEQYF
J: TRBJ2-7; length: 13; D: .; V: TRBV5-4; CDR3: CASSFTGSNGQYF
J: TRBJ1-5; length: 14; D: .; V: TRBV19; CDR3: CASSPQQGNQPQHF
J: TRBJ2-7; length: 14; D: TRBD2; V: TRBV30; CDR3: CAWSVLAGSYEQYF
J: TRBJ1-5; length: 13; D: .; V: TRBV27; CDR3: CASSSTGRQPQHF
J: TRBJ2-7; length: 14; D: .; V: TRBV11-2; CDR3: CASSAAGASYEQYF
J: TRBJ2-7; length: 16; D: TRBD2; V: TRBV11-2; CDR3: CASSRLAGKSSYEQYF
J: TRBJ2-7; length: 14; D: .; V: TRBV7-8; CDR3: CASSLGPPVYEQYF
J: TRBJ2-1; length: 13; D: .; V: TRBV10-1; CDR3: CASSSQRDGEQFF
J: TRBJ2-7; length: 14; D: TRBD2; V: TRBV5-1; CDR3: CASSLTSGPYEQYF
J: TRBJ1-4; length: 14; D: TRBD1; V: TRBV28; CDR3: CASSYGGGGEKLFF
J: TRBJ2-7; length: 14; D: .; V: TRBV4-1; CDR3: CASSLAGASYEQYF
J: TRBJ2-7; length: 14; D: .; V: TRBV5-4; CDR3: CASSYPGRSYEQYF
J: TRBJ2-2; length: 14; D: .; V: TRBV10-3; CDR3: CAISEGLKPGELFF
J: TRBJ2-5; length: 13; D: .; V: TRBV18; CDR3: CASSQSPGETQYF
J: TRBJ1-2; length: 13; D: .; V: TRBV19; CDR3: CASSYQARYGYTF
J: TRBJ2-2; length: 14; D: .; V: TRBV11-2; CDR3: CASSLDTGAGELFF
J: TRBJ1-1; length: 15; D: .; V: TRBV27; CDR3: CASSLTDPGDTEAFF
J: TRBJ1-4; length: 15; D: TRBD1; V: TRBV30; CDR3: CAWSGDRDFEEKLFF
J: TRBJ2-5; length: 16; D: TRBD1; V: TRBV19; CDR3: CASSIQPGQGGETQYF
J: TRBJ2-7; length: 14; D: .; V: TRBV19; CDR3: CASSSRGETYEQYF
J: TRBJ2-1; length: 13; D: TRBD2; V: TRBV2; CDR3: CASAAGGFNEQFF
J: TRBJ2-1; length: 18; D: TRBD2; V: TRBV11-2; CDR3: CASSLEGTSGRYHNEQFF
J: TRBJ1-5; length: 20; D: TRBD1; V: TRBV5-1; CDR3: CASSLARGRDRGSRIQPQHF
J: TRBJ2-1; length: 18; D: TRBD2; V: TRBV7-2; CDR3: CASSLGTSGRTLYNEQFF
J: TRBJ2-1; length: 14; D: TRBD2; V: TRBV7-2; CDR3: CASSHSGSGNEQFF
J: TRBJ1-4; length: 16; D: .; V: TRBV18; CDR3: CASSPQGTSTNEKLFF
J: TRBJ2-5; length: 13; D: .; V: TRBV10-1; CDR3: CASSDRDFETQYF
J: TRBJ2-7; length: 19; D: TRBD1; V: TRBV10-3; CDR3: CAISESSPPPGQGAYEQYF
J: TRBJ2-7; length: 15; D: .; V: TRBV6-5; CDR3: CASTKTLGGSYEQYF
J: TRBJ2-5; length: 12; D: .; V: TRBV2; CDR3: CASSDRGETQYF
J: TRBJ2-2; length: 16; D: TRBD2; V: TRBV5-4; CDR3: CASSFVISGSVGELFF
J: TRBJ2-6; length: 19; D: .; V: TRBV30; CDR3: CAWSHEVGQRGPGANVLTF
J: TRBJ2-3; length: 18; D: TRBD2; V: TRBV19; CDR3: CASSGGLAGAPSTDTQYF
J: TRBJ2-7; length: 15; D: .; V: TRBV7-9; CDR3: CASSLALGGAYEQYF
J: TRBJ2-7; length: 15; D: TRBD1; V: TRBV11-2; CDR3: CASSLTGQGMYEQYF
J: TRBJ2-3; length: 13; D: .; V: TRBV7-2; CDR3: CASNLVQTDTQYF
J: TRBJ2-7; length: 12; D: TRBD2; V: TRBV7-2; CDR3: CASSTSGRGGYF
J: TRBJ1-4; length: 16; D: TRBD1; V: TRBV15; CDR3: CATSRGQDRGREKLFF
J: TRBJ2-1; length: 17; D: TRBD2; V: TRBV7-2; CDR3: CASSLGRGGGSYNEQFF
J: TRBJ2-1; length: 14; D: TRBD2; V: TRBV6-4; CDR3: CASSDSAGVGEQFF
J: TRBJ2-3; length: 16; D: TRBD1; V: TRBV28; CDR3: CASSMNRGALTDTQYF
J: TRBJ1-1; length: 16; D: .; V: TRBV11-2; CDR3: CASSLDRVGWNTEAFF
J: TRBJ1-2; length: 13; D: .; V: TRBV11-2; CDR3: CASSHGQNYGYTF
J: TRBJ1-2; length: 15; D: .; V: TRBV5-4; CDR3: CASSLGQDGSYGYTF
J: TRBJ1-1; length: 14; D: TRBD1; V: TRBV6-5; CDR3: CASSSTGDGTEAFF